This T cell receptor (beta chain) was sequenced in a study of cytomegalovirus exposure and HLA in healthy donors. The CDR3 spans 13 residues. V was pared by 2 bases and J by 8 bases, with 13 bases between. Germline CDR1 SGDLS, CDR2 YYNGEE. Measured with immunoSEQ multiplex PCR; TCRdb has only the in-frame clones, and not every one. This table has about 190,000 clones, 86% appearing once. As to this clone: The antigen is unknown.

Notes on the study in general: According to the study, approximately 150 TCR beta chains were cytomegalovirus-associated.

The sequence derives from a woman younger than 35 in good health and CMV-seronegative. Input material: PBMCs. The chain recombines TRBV9 with TRBJ1-2; D is perhaps TRBD1 (5 bases). The CDR3 is CASSVQGFDGYTF. CDR3 nucleotide sequence: TGTGCCAGCAGCGTTCAGGGATTTGACGGCTACACCTTC.